A selection of T cell receptor beta chains follows, all from one sample in a study of blood T cell repertoires in COVID-19. Produced via immunoSEQ multiplex PCR; TCRdb's table is partial and in-frame only. The sample includes about 240,000 clones, 82% seen only once; the top ten take roughly 3.2%. The material sequenced was peripheral blood. These receptors all come from a woman between 18 and 29 years old with acute or convalescent COVID-19. CDR3s include the opening cysteine and the closing phenylalanine or tryptophan. Each record gives: J gene, D gene, V gene, clone size, CDR3 protein, CDR3 DNA. The D gene is left open where the match is weak. Expanded clones are given a class, and other clones once, few, many or no size at all.

>TRBJ1-1|.|TRBV19|.
CASSIHRPPTEAFF
TGTGCCAGTAGTATACACAGGCCCCCAACTGAAGCTTTCTTT
>TRBJ1-6|.|TRBV19|.
CASRYGGAFSYNSPLHF
TGTGCCAGTCGTTACGGAGGGGCGTTTAGCTATAATTCACCCCTCCACTTT
>TRBJ2-1|.|TRBV6-5|few
CASSSRTPGSYNEQFF
TGTGCCAGCAGTTCTCGGACACCCGGCTCCTACAATGAGCAGTTCTTC
>TRBJ2-7|.|TRBV20-1|once
CSAKDFLEQYF
TGCAGTGCTAAGGACTTTCTCGAGCAGTACTTC
>TRBJ1-5|TRBD1|TRBV29-1|once
CSVRDRDLGQPQHF
TGCAGCGTCCGAGACAGGGACTTAGGTCAGCCCCAGCATTTT
>TRBJ1-6|.|TRBV6-6|.
CASSQTGIALHF
TGTGCCAGCAGTCAGACCGGGATTGCCCTCCACTTT
>TRBJ1-4|TRBD1|TRBV6-5|once
CASSLRTGASPRLFF
TGTGCCAGCAGTTTAAGGACAGGGGCCTCGCCCAGACTGTTTTTT
>TRBJ1-1|.|TRBV18|.
CASSPDGRWYTEAFF
TGTGCCAGCTCACCGGACGGGAGGTGGTACACTGAAGCTTTCTTT
>TRBJ2-3|.|TRBV12-3/TRBV12-4|once
CASSLAGADTQYF
TGTGCCAGTAGCCTAGCTGGAGCAGATACGCAGTATTTT
>TRBJ2-3|.|TRBV6-2/TRBV6-3|once
CASSYSTGQTDTQYF
TGTGCCAGCAGTTACTCGACAGGACAAACAGATACGCAGTATTTT
>TRBJ2-7|TRBD2|TRBV9|.
CASSPSGTRTYEQYF
TGTGCCAGCAGCCCTAGCGGAACGAGGACCTACGAGCAGTACTTC